A selection of T cell receptor beta chains follows, all from one sample in a study of cytomegalovirus exposure and HLA in healthy donors. Generated by immunoSEQ multiplex PCR, the TCRdb table keeps only in-frame clones and is missing some. The sample lists roughly 130,000 clones; approximately 80% were seen once. The sequenced sample was PBMCs. These receptors all stem from a woman aged 50 to 65 in good health and CMV-seropositive. Each CDR3 is given with its conserved first and last residue.

j_call v_call cdr3_aa
TRBJ2-2 TRBV6-1 CASSELGADTGELFF
TRBJ2-3 TRBV28 CASKALSTDTQYF
TRBJ2-5 TRBV5-4 CASSLTGGGGQETQYF
TRBJ1-6 TRBV11-2 CASSLDSQTGPYNSPLHF
TRBJ2-1 TRBV4-1 CASSHAAFGLAGDHEQFF
TRBJ1-2 TRBV18 CASSPSPDRGNYGYTF
TRBJ1-2 TRBV5-1 CASSLAPGNYGYTF
TRBJ1-3 TRBV30 CAWSSSGFSSGNTIYF
TRBJ1-1 TRBV19 CASSTILRGSTEAFF
TRBJ1-6 TRBV7-9 CASNEGGVTYNSPLHF
TRBJ2-2 TRBV30 CAWSVGRLNTGELFF
TRBJ1-6 TRBV21-1 CASTIRDTNNSPLHF
TRBJ2-7 TRBV25-1 CASSESGVPLEQYF
TRBJ2-2 TRBV5-1 CASSLELADKTGELFF
TRBJ2-7 TRBV10-3 CAITWTGRGDEQYF